Listed below are T cell receptor beta chains from one sample, sequenced in a study of regulatory T cells in long-lasting Graves disease. TCRdb re-analysed the multiplex PCR reads in MiXCR, keeping a single row per CDR3 protein. The sample lists under 450,000 distinct CDR3 sequences, around 11% occurring once. The data also belong to a second study, concerning T cells in Graves' hyperthyroidism and ophthalmopathy.

The input for sequencing was peripheral blood mononuclear cells (PBMCs), taken at new diagnosis, from a patient treated with antithyroid drugs. The receptors here all came from a woman between 18 and 30 years old with Graves disease. The CDR3 runs from the conserved cysteine through the conserved F or W. The D gene is left open where the match is weak. Rows give clone size only sometimes, using once, few, many, or a class for an expanded clone.

size | J | D | V | DNA | CDR3
many | TRBJ1-6 | . | TRBV5-5 | TGTGCCAGCATTCCGCATCCCGGGACCCAAACCAAATCACCCCTCCACTTT | CASIPHPGTQTKSPLHF
many | TRBJ2-1 | TRBD1 | TRBV5-8 | TGTGCCAGCAGCTCGAACCCGGGACAGATAAACAATGAGCAGTTCTTC | CASSSNPGQINNEQFF
many | TRBJ1-1 | . | TRBV18 | TGTGCCAGCTCACCTTCCGGGTCCCGGGGTTTCTTT | CASSPSGSRGFF
. | TRBJ1-3 | . | TRBV11-2 | TGTGCCGGCAGCTTAAGTTCTGGAAACACCATATATTTT | CAGSLSSGNTIYF
. | TRBJ1-1 | . | TRBV4-2 | TGTGCCAGCAGCCAAGATTTGCGGGAAGTGAACACTGAAGCTTTCTTT | CASSQDLREVNTEAFF
few | TRBJ1-1 | . | TRBV4-1 | TGCGCCAGCAGCCAACTATTGGGCGATAGTCGTGGGACTGAAGCTTTCTTT | CASSQLLGDSRGTEAFF
many | TRBJ2-7 | . | TRBV7-9 | TGTGCCAGCAGCCCGATAGACCACTACGAGCAGTACTTC | CASSPIDHYEQYF
many | TRBJ2-7 | TRBD2 | TRBV7-3 | TGTGCCAGCAGCTTCGGGACTAGCGGGGGAGATGAGCAGTACTTC | CASSFGTSGGDEQYF
few | TRBJ1-5 | TRBD1 | TRBV24-1 | TGTGCCACCAGTGATTTGCCTAGACAGGGGGTGAGCAATCAGCCCCAGCATTTT | CATSDLPRQGVSNQPQHF
few | TRBJ2-2 | . | TRBV6-2/TRBV6-3 | TGTGCCAGCAGTTACTCGAGGGGGGAGAACACCGGGGAGCTGTTTTTT | CASSYSRGENTGELFF
many | TRBJ2-5 | . | TRBV7-2 | TGTGCCAGCAGCTGGGGGCAGGGGACCCAGTACTTC | CASSWGQGTQYF
. | TRBJ2-1 | TRBD1 | TRBV27 | TGTGCCAGCAGCCGTTGGGACAGGGAGGATGAGCAGTTCTTC | CASSRWDREDEQFF
. | TRBJ1-5 | TRBD1 | TRBV6-5 | TGTGCCAGCAGTTATTTGACAGGGTTAAATCAGCCCCAGCATTTT | CASSYLTGLNQPQHF
many | TRBJ1-2 | . | TRBV12-3/TRBV12-4 | TGTGCCAGCAGTTTAGTGGCGCATGGCTACACCTTC | CASSLVAHGYTF
many | TRBJ1-1 | . | TRBV9 | TGTGCCAGCAGCTCCCAGAAGGACGGGAACACTGAAGCTTTCTTT | CASSSQKDGNTEAFF
. | TRBJ2-1 | . | TRBV12-3/TRBV12-4 | TGTGCCAGCAGTCATCAGGGGCGAAGGTATAATGAGCAGTTCTTC | CASSHQGRRYNEQFF
many | TRBJ2-3 | TRBD2 | TRBV28 | TGTGCCAGCAGTTTTGGCAGCGGGAGCGGGAGAAGGACAGATACGCAGTATTTT | CASSFGSGSGRRTDTQYF
few | TRBJ1-6 | . | TRBV5-4 | TGTGCCAGCAGCTTGGGAGGTCCCCTCCCATTTGTCGATAATTCACCCCTCCACTTT | CASSLGGPLPFVDNSPLHF
. | TRBJ2-2 | . | TRBV4-3 | TGCGCCAGCAGCCGTCGACCGAAAGCGAACACCGGGGAGCTGTTTTTT | CASSRRPKANTGELFF
many | TRBJ2-7 | . | TRBV20-1 | TGCAGTGCTAATCAAGCAGGGTGGGGGACCTACGAGCAGTACTTC | CSANQAGWGTYEQYF
many | TRBJ1-2 | . | TRBV19 | TGTGCCAGTAGTACCTGGGACGGAGGAGCTAACTATGGCTACACCTTC | CASSTWDGGANYGYTF
many | TRBJ1-2 | TRBD1 | TRBV20-1 | TGCAGTGCTAGAGATCACAGGGGGGAGTCCTATGGCTACACCTTC | CSARDHRGESYGYTF
many | TRBJ2-5 | . | TRBV12-3/TRBV12-4 | TGTGCCAGCAGTTTAGCGCCAGGAGAGACCCAGTACTTC | CASSLAPGETQYF